The next 20 T cell receptor beta chains were all read from a single sample in a study of blood T cell repertoires in COVID-19. Method: immunoSEQ multiplex PCR; TCRdb's copy keeps in-frame clones and lacks some. The repertoire holds approximately 220,000 clones, with 75% to 90% as singletons. The sample taken for sequencing was peripheral blood. All receptors come from a middle-aged man with acute or convalescent COVID-19.

The genes are TRBV5-1 and TRBJ1-2; perhaps TRBD1 as D (5 bases). V shed 4 bases and J shed 8 bases, with 12 bases lying between them. CDR3 length equals 12 residues. Germline V gene sequence: CDR1 SGHRS, CDR2 YFSETQ. For the CDR3, the DNA is TGCGCCAGCAGCGGGAGGGACGTGGGCTACACCTTC. Encoded protein: CASSGRDVGYTF.

This chain connects TRBV6-5 to TRBJ1-2; TRBD1 is a possible D gene (6 bases). The germline V gene encodes CDR1 MNHEY and CDR2 SVGAGI. The CDR3 contains 14 residues. The V and J ends lost 5 bases and 8 bases respectively, with 18 bases between them. The chain's CDR3 is CASSPGWGGQGYTF. CDR3 in DNA: TGTGCCAGCAGTCCCGGATGGGGGGGGCAAGGCTACACCTTC.

The chain recombines TRBV27 with TRBJ1-2; 9 bases are shared with TRBD1. Germline V lookup: CDR1 MNHEY, CDR2 SMNVEV (reference sequence). Trimming took 11 bases from V and 5 from J; bases not matched to a gene: 15. The CDR3 runs 15 residues. This CDR3 reads CACKEHRGRSYGYTF. The CDR3 DNA is TGTGCCTGTAAAGAGCACAGGGGGCGGTCATATGGCTACACCTTC.

This chain connects TRBV7-2 to TRBJ2-2, with 8 bases matching TRBD1. The germline gives CDR1 SGHTA, CDR2 FQGNSA. CDR3 size: 14 residues. After removal of 6 bases from V and 7 bases from J, the junction contained 7 bases not matched to a gene. The CDR3 DNA is TGTGCCAGCAGTCCTCAGGGGGCGGGCGGGGAGCTGTTTTTT. Its protein product is CASSPQGAGGELFF.

This clone was found a few times. The chain links TRBV5-1 to TRBJ2-7; a possible D gene is TRBD1 (5 bases). CDR3 length: 12 amino acids. Trimming cost V 5 bases and J 4 bases, with 10 bases left between them. Looked up from germline, CDR1 is SGHRS and CDR2 is YFSETQ. As DNA, the CDR3 is TGCGCCAGCAGGGATGACAGATACGAGCAGTACTTC. It translates to CASRDDRYEQYF. Full variable domain (rest looked up from reference TRBV5-1 and TRBJ2-7): KAGVTQTPRYLIKTRGQQVTLSCSPISGHRSVSWYQQTPGQGLQFLFEYFSETQRNKGNFPGRFSGRQFSNSRSEMNVSTLELGDSALYLCASRDDRYEQYFGPGTRLTVT.

The chain employs TRBV15 and TRBJ2-3; no reliable D call. This CDR3 comprises 19 residues. Germline loops: CDR1 LNHNV, CDR2 YYDKDF (reference sequence). Trimming removed 1 base at V and 3 bases at J, with 23 bases between. CDR3 bases: TGTGCCACCAGCAGAGCCAGTCAGTTAATGGGCCTGGGTACAGATACGCAGTATTTT. It codes for CATSRASQLMGLGTDTQYF. The entire variable domain, with the rest obtained from reference TRBV15 and TRBJ2-3, is as follows: DAMVIQNPRYQVTQFGKPVTLSCSQTLNHNVMYWYQQKSSQAPKLLFHYYDKDFNNEADTPDNFQSRRPNTSFCFLDIRSPGLGDTAMYLCATSRASQLMGLGTDTQYFGPGTRLTVL.

The CDR3 bases are TGCGCCAGCAGCTTGGGACAGGGGGTTGATGGCTACACCTTC. Encoded protein: CASSLGQGVDGYTF. The chain uses TRBV5-1 and TRBJ1-2; 9 positions agree with TRBD1. After removal of 0 bases from V and 6 bases from J, the junction contained 3 bases not matched to a gene. The CDR3 extends over 14 amino acids. Germline loops: CDR1 SGHRS, CDR2 YFSETQ.

The CDR3 sequence: CASSLEGARAQPQHF. The CDR3 DNA sequence: TGTGCCAGCAGCTTAGAGGGGGCGCGGGCTCAGCCCCAGCATTTT. The chain has TRBV7-2 and TRBJ1-5, with 7 bases identical to TRBD1. With V trimmed by 1 base and J by 6 bases, 6 bases remained unmatched. Germline CDR1 SGHTA, CDR2 FQGNSA. This CDR3 is built from 15 residues.

The chain couples TRBV11-1 to TRBJ2-5; 11 bases agree with TRBD2. The CDR3 has 16 residues. Per germline, CDR1 SGHAT and CDR2 FQDESV (reference sequence). V shed 2 bases and J 3 bases; nucleotides not matched to a gene: 5. The CDR3 bases are TGTGCCAGCAGCTTAAGTAGCGGGAGGGCCGAAGAGACCCAGTACTTC. It specifies CASSLSSGRAEETQYF. The full variable domain, its missing parts supplied by reference TRBV11-1 and TRBJ2-5, is EAEVAQSPRYKITEKSQAVAFWCDPISGHATLYWYRQILGQGPELLVQFQDESVVDDSQLPKDRFSAERLKGVDSTLKIQPAELGDSAMYLCASSLSSGRAEETQYFGPGTRLLVL.

This clone was seen just once. V is TRBV6-2 or TRBV6-3 and J is TRBJ2-7, with a possible D match to TRBD2 (7 bases). Trimming left V 7 bases short and J 3 bases short, with 16 bases between. Germline V gene sequence: CDR1 MNHEY, CDR2 SVGEGT. The CDR3 is 14 residues long. The CDR3 DNA is TGTGCCAGCACCCCCGGGGGGCAACACTACGAGCAGTACTTC. It encodes CASTPGGQHYEQYF.

The chain uses TRBV6-1 and TRBJ1-5; D is perhaps TRBD1 (5 bases). This CDR3 comprises 16 residues. V was trimmed by 4 bases and J by 7 bases, leaving 20 bases between them. Germline lookup yields CDR1 MNHNS and CDR2 SASEGT. The CDR3 here is CASSGYGGAPGQPQHF. CDR3 nucleotide sequence: TGTGCCAGCAGTGGGTACGGCGGGGCCCCAGGACAGCCCCAGCATTTT.

This chain uses TRBV2 with TRBJ2-5, with a possible D match to TRBD2 (6 bases). The germline V gene encodes CDR1 SNHLY and CDR2 FYNNEI. With 9 bases removed from V and 5 bases from J, the gap between germline ends came to 19 bases. This CDR3 has 14 residues. CDR3 nucleotide sequence: TGTGCCAGAGAATCGGAGACTAGTGGTGAGACCCAGTACTTC. Translating it yields CARESETSGETQYF.

This CDR3 is CASSSRGEAGELFF. CDR3 sequence (DNA): TGTGCCAGCAGCAGTCGAGGGGAGGCCGGGGAGCTGTTTTTT. This chain joins TRBV7-2 and TRBJ2-2; a weak D match, TRBD2 (6 bases). The CDR3 has 14 residues. Germline CDR1 reads SGHTA; CDR2 reads FQGNSA. Trimming cost V 5 bases and J 6 bases, with 13 bases left between them.

Concerning this clone: This specimen includes other DNA sequences encoding the same CDR3. The chain combines TRBV28 with TRBJ2-4; tentative D call: TRBD2 (5 bases). V lost 5 bases and J 1 base, leaving 9 bases between the germline ends. The CDR3 contains 14 residues. Germline CDR1 reads MDHEN; CDR2 reads SYDVKM. CDR3 region: CASSLTGAKNIQYF. CDR3 sequence (DNA): TGTGCCAGCAGTCTGACGGGGGCCAAAAACATTCAGTACTTC.

V usage is TRBV11-2 and J usage is TRBJ2-5, with D perhaps matching TRBD1 (5 bases). There are 15 residues in the CDR3. V dropped 4 bases and J dropped 1 base, with 13 bases sitting between them. Germline CDR1 reads SGHAT; CDR2 reads FQNNGV. The chain's CDR3 is CASSYSRQSQETQYF. CDR3 nucleotides: TGTGCCAGCAGCTACTCAAGACAGTCCCAAGAGACCCAGTACTTC.

This chain uses TRBV6-4 with TRBJ2-7, with D possibly TRBD1 on 5 matching bases. CDR1 and CDR2 from the germline V gene are MRHNA and SNTAGT. The CDR3 has 14 residues. The V gene lost 6 bases and the J gene lost 3 bases, with 15 bases spanning the gap. The CDR3 coding sequence is TGTGCCAGCAGCGCCTTTGACAGATACTACGAGCAGTACTTC. Translating it yields CASSAFDRYYEQYF.

The chain carries TRBV28 and TRBJ2-7; 8 bases line up with TRBD2. The germline CDR1 and CDR2 sequences are MDHEN and SYDVKM. Germline trimming cut 6 bases from V and 4 bases from J; bases unmatched to any gene: 5. This CDR3 comprises 13 residues. The CDR3 loop is CASRSGGGYEQYF. As DNA, the CDR3 is TGTGCCAGCAGATCGGGAGGGGGTTACGAGCAGTACTTC. The whole variable domain, remainder taken from reference TRBV28 and TRBJ2-7, is DVKVTQSSRYLVKRTGEKVFLECVQDMDHENMFWYRQDPGLGLRLIYFSYDVKMKEKGDIPEGYSVSREKKERFSLILESASTNQTSMYLCASRSGGGYEQYFGPGTRLTVT.

This chain uses TRBV21-1 with TRBJ2-1; the table assigns TRBD2, which was not confirmed against the DNA. TRBV21-1 is an annotated pseudogene. The CDR3 loop spans 17 amino acids. CDR3 protein: CASSKSASGGDWDEQFF. CDR3 in DNA: TGTGCCAGCAGCAAATCGGCTAGCGGGGGGGATTGGGATGAGCAGTTCTTC.

The V gene is TRBV6-6, the J gene TRBJ2-5; TRBD2 matches 10 bases. The CDR3 runs to 14 residues. Trimming cost V 8 bases and J 4 bases; bases outside gene matches: 7. Germline CDR1 and CDR2: MNHNY and SVGAGI (reference sequence). Here the CDR3 reads CASGASGRRETQYF. The CDR3 nucleotides read TGTGCCAGCGGAGCTAGCGGGAGACGAGAGACCCAGTACTTC.

The genes are TRBV7-2 and TRBJ2-7, with D unresolved. The CDR3 contains 14 residues. With 1 base removed from V and 0 bases from J, the gap between germline ends came to 7 bases. CDR1 and CDR2 from the germline V gene are SGHTA and FQGNSA. The CDR3 bases are TGTGCCAGCAGCTTAGAACACAGCTCCTACGAGCAGTACTTC. It encodes CASSLEHSSYEQYF.